The rows below give T cell receptor beta chains drawn from one sample of a study of beta chain features in type 1 diabetes. Method: immunoSEQ multiplex PCR; TCRdb's copy keeps in-frame clones and lacks some. The sample has a few hundred thousand clones, 16% seen once; the top ten hold approximately 0.087%. The specimen sequenced was naive CD4+ T cells from blood. The source of these receptors is a man under 40 with type 1 diabetes. Each CDR3 is given with its conserved first and last residue. A D gene is named only where the DNA matches it firmly. Rows may omit the clone size; those that give it use once, few, many or a size class.

D,size,J,V,length,DNA,CDR3
TRBD2,NA,TRBJ2-1,TRBV27,15,TGTGCCAGCAGGCCTAGCGGGGGTACATACAATGAGCAGTTCTTC,CASRPSGGTYNEQFF
TRBD1,few,TRBJ2-3,TRBV4-3,14,TGCGCCAGCAGTCGGGACAGTCTCACAGATACGCAGTATTTT,CASSRDSLTDTQYF
NA,few,TRBJ2-2,TRBV14,14,TGTGCCAGCAGTCACATCGTGCCGTCCGGGGAGCTGTTTTTT,CASSHIVPSGELFF
NA,NA,TRBJ1-2,TRBV27,14,TGTGCCAGCAAAGTTAGGCCCCTCGGCTATGGCTACACCTTC,CASKVRPLGYGYTF
NA,NA,TRBJ2-5,TRBV30,12,TGTGCCTTCAAAACATTCCAAGAGACCCAGTACTTC,CAFKTFQETQYF
TRBD2,few,TRBJ2-3,TRBV29-1,15,TGCAGCGTTGATTTACGGGGGGAGACCCCAGATACGCAGTATTTT,CSVDLRGETPDTQYF
NA,NA,TRBJ2-4,TRBV7-8,16,TGTGCCAGCAGCACCGGGACGGCTCTAGCCAAAAACATTCAGTACTTC,CASSTGTALAKNIQYF
NA,NA,TRBJ2-7,TRBV29-1,11,TGCAGCGTTGGAATGACCTACGAGCAGTACTTC,CSVGMTYEQYF
TRBD2,few,TRBJ2-1,TRBV5-1,16,TGCGCCAGCAGCTTGGGCAGACTAGCGGCTTACAATGAGCAGTTCTTC,CASSLGRLAAYNEQFF
TRBD1,few,TRBJ2-3,TRBV5-1,17,TGCGCCAGCAGCTTGGTGGGCAGGGGGATACCCACAGATACGCAGTATTTT,CASSLVGRGIPTDTQYF
NA,NA,TRBJ2-4,TRBV2,14,TGTGCCAGCTTCATGTTGGCGGCCAAAAACATTCAGTACTTC,CASFMLAAKNIQYF
TRBD2,NA,TRBJ2-1,TRBV4-2,19,TGTGCCAGCAGCCAAGAGACTAGCGGAAGTCAGGGGCTGGACAATGAGCAGTTCTTC,CASSQETSGSQGLDNEQFF
TRBD2,NA,TRBJ2-1,TRBV11-2,14,TGTGCCAGCAAATCGGGGGGTACCCCCAATGAGCAGTTCTTC,CASKSGGTPNEQFF
NA,NA,TRBJ1-1,TRBV4-2,13,TGTGCCAGCAGCCAGGGGTCGAGCACTGAAGCTTTCTTT,CASSQGSSTEAFF
NA,NA,TRBJ2-6,TRBV18,19,TGTGCCAGCTCACTGGAGGACGAAATCGCGGGCGCTGGGGCCAACGTCCTGACTTTC,CASSLEDEIAGAGANVLTF
TRBD2,few,TRBJ2-1,TRBV10-3,13,TGTGCCATCAGTGAGTCCGGGAGGGATGAGCAGTTCTTC,CAISESGRDEQFF
NA,NA,TRBJ2-2,TRBV5-6,16,TGTGCCAGCAGCTCCCCAATACGGGAAAACACCGGGGAGCTGTTTTTT,CASSSPIRENTGELFF
NA,few,TRBJ2-1,TRBV30,12,TGTGCCTGGAGTCGATCCCTGGACGAGCAGTTCTTC,CAWSRSLDEQFF
TRBD1,NA,TRBJ2-3,TRBV7-9,15,TGTGCCAGCAGCTTTTGGGACAGATACACAGATACGCAGTATTTT,CASSFWDRYTDTQYF
NA,few,TRBJ2-2,TRBV7-2,16,TGTGCCAGCAGCTTAGCGGCTAATGTGGACACCGGGGAGCTGTTTTTT,CASSLAANVDTGELFF
TRBD1,few,TRBJ1-2,TRBV9,14,TGTGCCAGCAGCTTTGACAGGGGGGCTGCAGGCTACACCTTC,CASSFDRGAAGYTF
NA,NA,TRBJ1-2,TRBV30,11,TGTGCCTTACAGGGAGGACATGGCTACACCTTC,CALQGGHGYTF
NA,few,TRBJ2-7,TRBV18,11,TGTGCCAGCTCAGGGTCCCTCGGGCAGTACTTC,CASSGSLGQYF
NA,NA,TRBJ1-1,TRBV29-1,14,TGCAGCGCTGCCGGTATACAGGGACGGACCGCAGCTTTCTTT,CSAAGIQGRTAAFF
TRBD2,few,TRBJ2-7,TRBV5-1,14,TGCGCCAGCAGCAAGGAGGGACTACGGGACGAGCAGTACTTC,CASSKEGLRDEQYF
NA,few,TRBJ1-1,TRBV30,13,TGTGCCTGGAGTGTAGACCTGAACACTGAAGCTTTCTTT,CAWSVDLNTEAFF
NA,NA,TRBJ1-2,TRBV15,15,TGTGCCACCAGCAGCCCCGACCGATCTAACTATGGCTACACCTTC,CATSSPDRSNYGYTF
NA,NA,TRBJ2-5,TRBV14,13,TGTGCCAGCAGCCCAAAGGGGGGAGAGACCCAGTACTTC,CASSPKGGETQYF
NA,NA,TRBJ2-3,TRBV7-2,15,TGTGCCAGCAGCTTAGAGGCGGAGAGCACAGATACGCAGTATTTT,CASSLEAESTDTQYF
NA,NA,TRBJ2-1,TRBV7-9,16,TGTGCCAGCAGCTTGATCAGGACCTTCTCCTACAATGAGCAGTTCTTC,CASSLIRTFSYNEQFF
NA,NA,TRBJ2-1,TRBV9,14,TGTGCCGGCAGCGTAGCTGGCCCAGGGTATGAGCAGTTCTTC,CAGSVAGPGYEQFF
TRBD2,NA,TRBJ2-3,TRBV29-1,14,TGCAGCGCCAAACTGGGGAGGGCTAGAGATACGCAGTATTTT,CSAKLGRARDTQYF
NA,NA,TRBJ1-5,TRBV27,14,TGTGCCAGCAGTCCCCAGGGCTACAATCAGCCCCAGCATTTT,CASSPQGYNQPQHF
NA,few,TRBJ2-1,TRBV6-5,14,TGTGCCAGCAGTCCAGGGAGTTCCTACAATGAGCAGTTCTTC,CASSPGSSYNEQFF
NA,NA,TRBJ1-1,TRBV7-2,12,TGTGCCAGCAGCTCGCGATTCACTGAAGCTTTCTTT,CASSSRFTEAFF
TRBD1,NA,TRBJ1-2,TRBV29-1,14,TGCAGCGTTGAGTTGGACAGGGTTAGCTATGGCTACACCTTC,CSVELDRVSYGYTF